The text below deals with one T cell receptor (beta chain). Its antigen is not identified. Primers: 60 Vbeta forward and 13 Jbeta reverse. Using immunoSEQ multiplex PCR, the repertoire was profiled, and TCRdb retains in-frame clones only, with some absent. The data hold 90,000 to 100,000 clones, with roughly four fifths observed a single time. This sample is drawn from a study of cytomegalovirus exposure and HLA in healthy donors. The germline V gene has CDR1 WNHNN and CDR2 SYGVQD (reference sequence). The CDR3 loop spans 15 amino acids. V lost 4 bases and J lost 2; bases outside the gene matches: 1. Whole-study findings and limits: In an earlier analysis, in 587 donors, most V segments appeared productive either ~90% or ~30% of the time. Later examination showed HLA-associated TCR beta chains had greater clonal expansion than equally common others.

This clonotype was obtained from a female donor in good health and CMV-seronegative. Sample: PBMCs. J is TRBJ2-5 and V is TRBV10-1, with TRBD2 matching over 13 bases. CDR3 amino acids: CASSAGLAGQETQYF. As DNA, the CDR3 is TGCGCCAGCAGTGCGGGACTAGCGGGGCAAGAGACCCAGTACTTC.